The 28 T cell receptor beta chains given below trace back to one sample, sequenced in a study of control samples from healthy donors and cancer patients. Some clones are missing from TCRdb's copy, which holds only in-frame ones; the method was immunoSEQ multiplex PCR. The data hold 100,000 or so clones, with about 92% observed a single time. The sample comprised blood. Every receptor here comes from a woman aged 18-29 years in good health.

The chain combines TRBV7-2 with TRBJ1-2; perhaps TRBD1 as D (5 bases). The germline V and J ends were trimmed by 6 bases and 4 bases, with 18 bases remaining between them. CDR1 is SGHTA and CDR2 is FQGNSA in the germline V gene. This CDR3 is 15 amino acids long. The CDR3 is CASSLPWTSPYGYTF. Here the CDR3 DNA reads TGTGCCAGCAGTTTACCCTGGACAAGCCCCTATGGCTACACCTTC. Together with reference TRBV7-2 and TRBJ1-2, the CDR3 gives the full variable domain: GAGVSQSPSNKVTEKGKDVELRCDPISGHTALYWYRQSLGQGLEFLIYFQGNSAPDKSGLPSDRFSAERTGGSVSTLTIQRTQQEDSAVYLCASSLPWTSPYGYTFGSGTRLTVV.

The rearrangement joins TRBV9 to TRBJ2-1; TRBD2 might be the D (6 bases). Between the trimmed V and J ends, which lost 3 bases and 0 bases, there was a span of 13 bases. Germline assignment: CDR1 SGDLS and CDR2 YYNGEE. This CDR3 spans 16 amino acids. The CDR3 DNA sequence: TGTGCCAGCAGCGGGCGGGACGGGAGCTCCTACAATGAGCAGTTCTTC. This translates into CASSGRDGSSYNEQFF.

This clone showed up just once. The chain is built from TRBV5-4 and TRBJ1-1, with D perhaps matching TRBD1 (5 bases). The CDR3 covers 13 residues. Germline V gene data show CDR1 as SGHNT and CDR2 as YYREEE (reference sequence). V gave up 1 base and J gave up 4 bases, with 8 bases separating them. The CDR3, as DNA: TGTGCCAGCAGCTTGTGGGGGGGCACTGAAGCTTTCTTT. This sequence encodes CASSLWGGTEAFF.

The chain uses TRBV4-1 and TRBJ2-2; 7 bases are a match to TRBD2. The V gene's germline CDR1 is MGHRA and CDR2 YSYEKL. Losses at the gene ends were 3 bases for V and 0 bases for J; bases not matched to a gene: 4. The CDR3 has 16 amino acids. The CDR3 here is CASSQASGANTGELFF. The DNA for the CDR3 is TGCGCCAGCAGCCAGGCTAGCGGCGCGAACACCGGGGAGCTGTTTTTT.

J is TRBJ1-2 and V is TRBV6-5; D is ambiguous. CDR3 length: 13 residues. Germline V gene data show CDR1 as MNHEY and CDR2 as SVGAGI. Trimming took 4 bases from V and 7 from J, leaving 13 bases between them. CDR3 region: CASSFSDGLGYTF. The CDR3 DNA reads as TGTGCCAGCAGTTTCTCCGATGGCCTTGGCTACACCTTC.

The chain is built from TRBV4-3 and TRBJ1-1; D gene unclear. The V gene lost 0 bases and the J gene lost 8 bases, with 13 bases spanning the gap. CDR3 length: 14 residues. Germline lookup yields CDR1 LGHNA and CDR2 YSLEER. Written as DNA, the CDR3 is TGCGCCAGCAGCCAAGATCTCGGTTGGGGAGAAGCTTTCTTT. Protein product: CASSQDLGWGEAFF.

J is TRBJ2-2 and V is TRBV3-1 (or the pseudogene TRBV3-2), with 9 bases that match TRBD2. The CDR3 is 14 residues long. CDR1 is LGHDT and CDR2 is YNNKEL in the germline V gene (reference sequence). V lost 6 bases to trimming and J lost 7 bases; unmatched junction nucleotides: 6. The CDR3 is CASSSSGKGGELFF. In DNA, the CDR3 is TGTGCCAGCAGTTCTAGCGGGAAAGGCGGGGAGCTGTTTTTT.

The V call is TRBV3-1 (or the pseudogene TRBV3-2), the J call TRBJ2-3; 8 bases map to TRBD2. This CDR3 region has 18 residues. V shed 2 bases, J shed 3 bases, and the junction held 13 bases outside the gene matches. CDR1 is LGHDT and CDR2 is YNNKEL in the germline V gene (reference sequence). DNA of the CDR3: TGTGCCAGCAGCCAACACACCTCAGCGGGGGTGGGAACAGATACGCAGTATTTT. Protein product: CASSQHTSAGVGTDTQYF.

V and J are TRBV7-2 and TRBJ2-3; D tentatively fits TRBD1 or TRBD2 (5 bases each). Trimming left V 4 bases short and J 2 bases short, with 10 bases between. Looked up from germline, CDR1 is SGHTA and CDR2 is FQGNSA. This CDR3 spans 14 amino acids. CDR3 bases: TGTGCCAGCAGCTATGGGGGATTCACAGATACGCAGTATTTT. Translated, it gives CASSYGGFTDTQYF.

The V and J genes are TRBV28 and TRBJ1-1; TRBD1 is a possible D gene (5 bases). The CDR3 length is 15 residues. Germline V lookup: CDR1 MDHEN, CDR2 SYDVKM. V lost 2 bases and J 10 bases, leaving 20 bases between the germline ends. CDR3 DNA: TGTGCCAGCAGTTTAGTCCCGGGCGGGGCACACATAGCTTTCTTT. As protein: CASSLVPGGAHIAFF.

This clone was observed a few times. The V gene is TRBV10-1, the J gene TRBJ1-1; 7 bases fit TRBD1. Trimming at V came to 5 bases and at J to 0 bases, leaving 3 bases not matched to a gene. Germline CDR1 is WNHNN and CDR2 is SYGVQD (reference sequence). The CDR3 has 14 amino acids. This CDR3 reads CASSPTGMNTEAFF. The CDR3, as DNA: TGCGCCAGCAGTCCGACAGGGATGAACACTGAAGCTTTCTTT.

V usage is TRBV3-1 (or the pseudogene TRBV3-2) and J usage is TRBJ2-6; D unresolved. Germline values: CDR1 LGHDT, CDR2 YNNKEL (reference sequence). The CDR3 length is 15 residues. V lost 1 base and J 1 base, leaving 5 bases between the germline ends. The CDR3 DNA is TGTGCCAGCAGCCAAGGGGTATCTGGGGCCAACGTCCTGACTTTC. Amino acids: CASSQGVSGANVLTF.

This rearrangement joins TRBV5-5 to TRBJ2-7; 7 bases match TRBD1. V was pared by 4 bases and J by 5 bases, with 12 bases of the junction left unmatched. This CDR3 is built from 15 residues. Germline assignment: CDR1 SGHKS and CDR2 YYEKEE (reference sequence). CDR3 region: CASSLWAGGIDEQYF. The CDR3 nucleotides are TGTGCCAGCAGCCTCTGGGCAGGGGGAATCGACGAGCAGTACTTC.

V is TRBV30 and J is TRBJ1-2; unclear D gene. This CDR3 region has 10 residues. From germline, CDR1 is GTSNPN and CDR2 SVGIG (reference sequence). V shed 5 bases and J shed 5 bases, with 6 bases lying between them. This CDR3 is CAWGSYGYTF. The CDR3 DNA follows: TGTGCCTGGGGGAGTTATGGCTACACCTTC.

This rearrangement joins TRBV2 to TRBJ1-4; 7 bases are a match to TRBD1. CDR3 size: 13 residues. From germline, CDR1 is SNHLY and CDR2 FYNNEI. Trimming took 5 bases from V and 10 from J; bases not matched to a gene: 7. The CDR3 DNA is TGTGCCAGCAGTTCCTACCCAGGGGGAAAACTGTTTTTT. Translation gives CASSSYPGGKLFF.

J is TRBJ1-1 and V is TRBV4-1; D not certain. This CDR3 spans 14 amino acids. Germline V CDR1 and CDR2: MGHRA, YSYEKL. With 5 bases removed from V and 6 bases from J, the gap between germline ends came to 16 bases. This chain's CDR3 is CASSSTLKGSEAFF. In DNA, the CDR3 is TGCGCCAGCAGCTCCACCTTGAAGGGATCTGAAGCTTTCTTT.

CDR3 in amino acids: CAISAGGIPEAFF. CDR3 bases: TGTGCCATCAGTGCAGGGGGTATCCCTGAAGCTTTCTTT. The V gene is TRBV10-3, the J gene TRBJ1-1, with 7 positions matching TRBD1. This CDR3 is built from 13 residues. Germline lookup yields CDR1 ENHRY and CDR2 SYGVKD. J was trimmed by 6 bases and V by 4 bases; bases with no gene match: 5.

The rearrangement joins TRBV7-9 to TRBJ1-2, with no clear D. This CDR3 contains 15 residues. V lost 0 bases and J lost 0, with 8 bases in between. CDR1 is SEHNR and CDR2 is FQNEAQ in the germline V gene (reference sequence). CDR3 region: CASSLADYANYGYTF. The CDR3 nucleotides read TGTGCCAGCAGCTTAGCAGACTACGCTAACTATGGCTACACCTTC.

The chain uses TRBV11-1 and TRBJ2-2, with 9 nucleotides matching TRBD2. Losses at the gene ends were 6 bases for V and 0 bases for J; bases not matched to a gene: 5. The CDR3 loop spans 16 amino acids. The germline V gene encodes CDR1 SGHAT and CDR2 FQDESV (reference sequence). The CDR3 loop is CASRPGLAPNTGELFF. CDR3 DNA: TGTGCCAGCAGGCCCGGACTAGCGCCGAACACCGGGGAGCTGTTTTTT.

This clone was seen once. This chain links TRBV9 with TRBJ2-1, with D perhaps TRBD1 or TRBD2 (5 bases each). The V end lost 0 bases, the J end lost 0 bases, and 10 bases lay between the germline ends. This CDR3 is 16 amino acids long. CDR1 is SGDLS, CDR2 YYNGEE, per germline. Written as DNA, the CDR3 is TGTGCCAGCAGCGTAGACGGGACGAGCTCCTACAATGAGCAGTTCTTC. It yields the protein CASSVDGTSSYNEQFF.

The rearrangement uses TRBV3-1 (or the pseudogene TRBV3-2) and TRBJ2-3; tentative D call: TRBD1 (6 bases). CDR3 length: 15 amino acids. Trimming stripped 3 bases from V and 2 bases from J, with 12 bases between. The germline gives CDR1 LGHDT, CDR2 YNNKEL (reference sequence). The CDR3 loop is CASSQDGQNTDTQYF. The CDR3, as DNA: TGTGCCAGCAGCCAGGACGGACAGAACACAGATACGCAGTATTTT.

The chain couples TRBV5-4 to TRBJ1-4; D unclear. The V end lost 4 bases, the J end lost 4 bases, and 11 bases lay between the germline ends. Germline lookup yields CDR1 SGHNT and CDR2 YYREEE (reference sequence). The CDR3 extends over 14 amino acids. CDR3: CASSPGRVNEKLFF. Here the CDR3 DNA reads TGTGCCAGCAGCCCAGGACGGGTTAATGAAAAACTGTTTTTT.

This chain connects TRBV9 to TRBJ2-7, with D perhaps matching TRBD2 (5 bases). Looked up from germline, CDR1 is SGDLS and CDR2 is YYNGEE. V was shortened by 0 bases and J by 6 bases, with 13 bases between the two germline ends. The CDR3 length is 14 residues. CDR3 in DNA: TGTGCCAGCAGCGTAGGGTTTAGCGTTTTCGAGCAGTACTTC. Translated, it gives CASSVGFSVFEQYF.

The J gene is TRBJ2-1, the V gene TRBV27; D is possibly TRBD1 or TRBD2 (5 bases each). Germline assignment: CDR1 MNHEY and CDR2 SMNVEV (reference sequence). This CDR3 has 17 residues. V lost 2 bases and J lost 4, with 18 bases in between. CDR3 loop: CASSLGGLGPLYNEQFF. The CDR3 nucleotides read TGTGCCAGCAGTTTAGGGGGTTTGGGACCTCTTTACAATGAGCAGTTCTTC.

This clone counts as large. CDR3 DNA sequence: TGCGCCAGCAGCCCTGGACAGGGGGCGGTTTCACCCCTCCACTTT. This sequence encodes CASSPGQGAVSPLHF. The chain joins TRBV5-1 to TRBJ1-6, with TRBD1 matching over 11 bases. With V trimmed by 4 bases and J by 9 bases, 6 bases remained unmatched. Per germline, CDR1 SGHRS and CDR2 YFSETQ. CDR3 size: 15 residues.

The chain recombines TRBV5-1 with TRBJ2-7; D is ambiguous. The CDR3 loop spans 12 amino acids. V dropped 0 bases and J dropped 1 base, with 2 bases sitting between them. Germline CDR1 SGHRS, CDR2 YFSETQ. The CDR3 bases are TGCGCCAGCAGCTTGGTATCCTACGAGCAGTACTTC. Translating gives CASSLVSYEQYF.

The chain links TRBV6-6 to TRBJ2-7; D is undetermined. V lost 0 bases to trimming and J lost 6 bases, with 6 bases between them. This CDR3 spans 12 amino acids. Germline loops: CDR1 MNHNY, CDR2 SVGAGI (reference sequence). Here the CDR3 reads CASSYSRGEQYF. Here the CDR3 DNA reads TGTGCCAGCAGTTACTCGAGAGGCGAGCAGTACTTC.

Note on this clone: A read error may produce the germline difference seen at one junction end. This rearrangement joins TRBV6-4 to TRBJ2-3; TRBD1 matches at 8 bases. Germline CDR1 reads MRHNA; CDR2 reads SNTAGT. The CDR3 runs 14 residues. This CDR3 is CAISPGQGTDTQYF. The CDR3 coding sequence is TGTGCCATCAGTCCGGGACAGGGCACAGATACGCAGTATTTT.